A selection of T cell receptor beta chains follows, all from one sample in a study of cytotoxic CD8 clonotypes in ibrutinib-treated CLL. The table came from immunoSEQ multiplex PCR; TCRdb's copy has only in-frame clones and leaves some out. This repertoire shows roughly 160,000 clones, 70% to 85% found once; its top ten account for under 2.5%. This material consisted of PBMCs, taken after 12 months of ibrutinib treatment. The receptors here all came from a human donor with chronic lymphocytic leukemia. Each CDR3 is given with its conserved first and last residue.

TRBV7-3 CASSLRPGLGGELFF
TRBV27 CASRGTGDGTEAFF
TRBV23-1 CASSQERETYEQYF
TRBV6-4 CASSVEAGAVTEAFF
TRBV7-3 CASSEIGGSSYEQYF
TRBV25-1 CASSKPGQGSYEQYF
TRBV7-2 CASSQGTGANTEAFF
TRBV5-6 CASSRQGRQFF
TRBV21-1 CASSRSLRNTEAFF
TRBV5-5 CASSFGQGWIQETQYF
TRBV10-3 CAISANKGLSAAYEQYF
TRBV15 CATSRGFNEQFF
TRBV7-8 CASSVATGSRDEQFF
TRBV19 CASIHRPSLLMTQYF
TRBV7-9 CASSYRTGGAYNEQFF
TRBV4-3 CASSQGLAGLGGELFF
TRBV27 CASSSFSTTYGQALAKNIQYF
TRBV10-3 CASSSRLAGPGEQYF
TRBV19 CASSPSRGGELFF
TRBV13 CASSSTGLAGVGQYF
TRBV5-5 CASSLEPGQGLYGYTF
TRBV7-2 CASSLVEGGELFF